Listed below are T cell receptor beta chains from one sample, sequenced in a study of blood T cell repertoires in COVID-19. Using immunoSEQ multiplex PCR, the repertoire was profiled, and TCRdb retains in-frame clones only, with some absent. The profile shows around 250,000 clones, around 83% of them singletons. Source material: peripheral blood. Every receptor here comes from a man aged 35-49 years with active or convalescent COVID-19. Each CDR3 is given with its conserved first and last residue. The order of the fields is V gene, J gene, CDR3 protein.

TRBV2	TRBJ2-2	CASSDRVNTGELFF
TRBV7-9	TRBJ1-3	CASSRGEASSGNTIYF
TRBV21-1	TRBJ2-5	CASSTPANTNQETQYF
TRBV19	TRBJ2-7	CASSIERTGSYEQYF
TRBV5-4	TRBJ2-1	CASSLGSSLNQFF
TRBV9	TRBJ1-6	CASSARSSGSPLHF
TRBV3-1/TRBV3-2	TRBJ1-4	CASSQTGVANEKLFF
TRBV30	TRBJ1-1	CAWSVRGSTEAFF
TRBV6-4	TRBJ1-6	CASSRSTGFDSPLHF
TRBV11-2	TRBJ1-4	CASSPLAGTTGDEKLFF
TRBV19	TRBJ2-7	CASSDPRRTAYEQYF
TRBV11-2	TRBJ1-2	CASSHEVLGTGTF
TRBV29-1	TRBJ2-1	CSVWGLADYNEQFF
TRBV7-6	TRBJ2-5	CASSSRTSNYETQYF
TRBV4-2	TRBJ1-5	CASSHGSGQPQHF
TRBV19	TRBJ1-1	CAISGQGRAFF
TRBV28	TRBJ1-1	CASLSWANTEAFF
TRBV12-5	TRBJ2-3	CASAQTGSDTQYF
TRBV7-2	TRBJ2-3	CASSSRLTSGGTDTQYF
TRBV5-4	TRBJ2-1	CASSRTLEGEQFF
TRBV19	TRBJ1-5	CASRPQGFSNQPQHF
TRBV27	TRBJ1-6	CASSFSHNSPLHF